The 16 T cell receptor beta chains in this list originate from one sample, sequenced in a study of T cell responses to AZD1222 COVID-19 vaccine. The data were produced by immunoSEQ multiplex PCR, yet TCRdb's version contains in-frame clones alone and is incomplete. The profile shows roughly 100,000 clones, 75% to 90% of them singletons. The input for sequencing was peripheral blood, taken 28 days after the second AZD1222 dose. The receptors come from an adult who received the AZD1222 COVID-19 vaccine.

This chain joins TRBV7-2 and TRBJ2-2, with D tentatively TRBD2 (5 bases). CDR1 is SGHTA, CDR2 FQGNSA, per germline. V lost 1 base, J lost 4 bases, and 13 bases lay in between. The CDR3 contains 16 residues. CDR3 sequence (DNA): TGTGCCAGCAGCTTAGTAGGAGGTGCGACCACCGGGGAGCTGTTTTTT. This encodes CASSLVGGATTGELFF.

The rearrangement links TRBV27 to TRBJ2-7, with 7 bases lining up with TRBD1. Germline CDR1 reads MNHEY; CDR2 reads SMNVEV (reference sequence). Germline trimming cut 3 bases from V and 3 bases from J; bases unmatched to any gene: 11. The CDR3 covers 16 residues. CDR3 sequence reads: CASSFRRQGEVYEQYF. CDR3 in DNA: TGTGCCAGCAGTTTCCGCAGACAGGGCGAGGTCTACGAGCAGTACTTC.

J is TRBJ2-1 and V is TRBV7-9; D uncertain. Trimming took 4 bases from V and 0 from J, leaving 16 bases between them. CDR3 size: 17 residues. CDR1 is SEHNR, CDR2 FQNEAQ, per germline (reference sequence). The CDR3 bases are TGTGCCAGCAGCTCCCCCGTGGAGCCCAGCTCCTACAATGAGCAGTTCTTC. It is translated as CASSSPVEPSSYNEQFF.

This clone occurred a few times. Other DNA sequences of this sample code for an identical CDR3. The V and J genes are TRBV7-9 and TRBJ2-7; D not certain. The V gene's germline CDR1 is SEHNR and CDR2 FQNEAQ (reference sequence). The CDR3 totals 13 residues. The germline V and J ends were trimmed by 6 bases and 4 bases, with 13 bases remaining between them. The CDR3 nucleotides read TGTGCCAGCAGTTTGACGTCGGCGTACGAGCAGTACTTC. It codes for CASSLTSAYEQYF.

This chain joins TRBV6-5 and TRBJ2-1, with 9 positions matching TRBD1. The V gene end was trimmed by 7 bases and the J gene end by 8 bases; junction bases not matched to a gene: 9. This CDR3 is built from 14 residues. CDR1 and CDR2 (germline): MNHEY, SVGAGI. This CDR3 is CASTVNRGRDEQFF. The CDR3 coding sequence is TGTGCCAGCACCGTCAACAGGGGGCGCGATGAGCAGTTCTTC.

V and J are TRBV5-4 and TRBJ2-7; no reliable D call. The germline CDR1 and CDR2 sequences are SGHNT and YYREEE (reference sequence). The V end was cut by 0 bases, the J end by 3 bases, with 16 bases between. There are 16 residues in the CDR3. The CDR3 loop is CASSLARGNSHYEQYF. CDR3 in DNA: TGTGCCAGCAGCTTGGCCCGAGGAAATAGCCACTACGAGCAGTACTTC. Full variable domain (rest looked up from reference TRBV5-4 and TRBJ2-7): ETGVTQSPTHLIKTRGQQVTLRCSSQSGHNTVSWYQQALGQGPQFIFQYYREEENGRGNFPPRFSGLQFPNYSSELNVNALELDDSALYLCASSLARGNSHYEQYFGPGTRLTVT.

The V call is TRBV11-2, the J call TRBJ1-4; D might be TRBD1 (5 bases). Trimming stripped 1 base from V and 7 bases from J, with 10 bases between. CDR1 and CDR2 (germline): SGHAT, FQNNGV. This CDR3 contains 14 residues. CDR3 protein: CASSLGGQVEKLFF. In DNA form, the CDR3 reads TGTGCCAGCAGCTTAGGGGGCCAGGTTGAAAAACTGTTTTTT.

V gene TRBV4-3 combines with J gene TRBJ2-2, with D maybe TRBD1 (5 bases). There are 15 residues in the CDR3. Germline V gives CDR1 LGHNA, CDR2 YSLEER. Trimming left V 1 base short and J 3 bases short, with 9 bases between. CDR3 sequence (DNA): TGCGCCAGCAGCCAAGTAGGGGTTGACACCGGGGAGCTGTTTTTT. Encoded protein: CASSQVGVDTGELFF.

The chain joins TRBV7-2 to TRBJ2-7; D is ambiguous. Trimming removed 5 bases from V and 2 bases from J, with 7 bases in between. This CDR3 is 12 amino acids long. Germline V gene sequence: CDR1 SGHTA, CDR2 FQGNSA. The CDR3, as DNA: TGTGCCAGCAGCCTTTTCACCTACGAGCAGTACTTC. Residues: CASSLFTYEQYF.

The chain uses TRBV11-2 and TRBJ2-7, with D uncertain. Between the trimmed V and J ends, which lost 5 bases and 2 bases, there was a span of 13 bases. The CDR3 totals 14 residues. The germline V gene encodes CDR1 SGHAT and CDR2 FQNNGV. For the CDR3, the DNA is TGTGCCAGCAGCCTTGTCTACCAGCCCTACGAGCAGTACTTC. Amino acid sequence: CASSLVYQPYEQYF.

V usage is TRBV28 and J usage is TRBJ2-3; D remains unclear. This CDR3 has 13 residues. The V end was cut by 5 bases, the J end by 2 bases, with 8 bases between. Germline V gives CDR1 MDHEN, CDR2 SYDVKM. For the CDR3, the DNA is TGTGCCAGCAGTGCCCCACCCACAGATACGCAGTATTTT. Translating gives CASSAPPTDTQYF.

V usage is TRBV5-1 and J usage is TRBJ1-2; 7 nucleotides align to TRBD1. This CDR3 is 14 amino acids long. The trim removed 4 bases at V and 3 bases at J, leaving 6 bases unmatched. Looked up from germline, CDR1 is SGHRS and CDR2 is YFSETQ. CDR3: CASSPRTGDYGYTF. CDR3 nucleotides: TGCGCCAGCAGCCCCAGGACAGGTGACTATGGCTACACCTTC.

V gene TRBV3-1 (or the pseudogene TRBV3-2) combines with J gene TRBJ2-7; D is perhaps TRBD1 (5 bases). The CDR3 is 15 amino acids. The V and J ends lost 2 bases and 2 bases respectively, with 13 bases between them. Germline CDR1 and CDR2: LGHDT and YNNKEL (reference sequence). CDR3 nucleotides: TGTGCCAGCAGCCAAAATTTACAGGCCACCTACGAGCAGTACTTC. Its translation: CASSQNLQATYEQYF.

The sample holds one count of this clone. The rearrangement joins TRBV27 to TRBJ2-7, with 7 nucleotides matching TRBD2. Germline CDR1 MNHEY, CDR2 SMNVEV (reference sequence). V lost 2 bases to trimming and J lost 4 bases; unmatched junction nucleotides: 11. The CDR3 runs 16 residues. Here the CDR3 DNA reads TGTGCCAGCAGTTTAGATGGGGGGGTTCGGCTATACGAGCAGTACTTC. This sequence encodes CASSLDGGVRLYEQYF.

The chain carries TRBV24-1 and TRBJ2-1; 9 nucleotides match TRBD1. CDR3 size: 16 residues. Germline lookup yields CDR1 KGHDR and CDR2 SFDVKD. V was pared by 2 bases and J by 5 bases, with 6 bases of the junction left unmatched. The CDR3, as DNA: TGTGCCACCAGTGATTGGCGGGACAGGGACCACAATGAGCAGTTCTTC. Translation: CATSDWRDRDHNEQFF.

V is TRBV4-1 and J is TRBJ2-1; D not certain. CDR1 is MGHRA and CDR2 is YSYEKL in the germline V gene. The CDR3 runs to 15 residues. V lost 2 bases and J 7 bases, leaving 15 bases between the germline ends. CDR3 sequence: CASSQSGVPTNEQFF. The DNA of the CDR3 is TGCGCCAGCAGCCAAAGTGGCGTTCCCACAAATGAGCAGTTCTTC.